The clone carrying this T cell receptor (beta chain) was seen more than once but under ten times. V was trimmed by 6 bases and J by 4 bases, leaving 12 bases between them. The CDR3 sequence is 13 residues long. MiXCR, applied by TCRdb to the RT-PCR reads, yields one record per CDR3 protein. The sample records almost 700,000 distinct CDR3 sequences, 12% to 15% being singletons. This TCR came from a female donor in good health, serving as a healthy control. Sequencing was carried out using memory CD4+ T cells from blood. V gene TRBV12-3 or TRBV12-4 combines with J gene TRBJ1-2; TRBD1 might be the D (5 bases). CDR3 DNA: TGTGCCAGCAGCCCCAGGGTATCCTATGGCTACACCTTC. Its protein product is CASSPRVSYGYTF.